This TCR beta chain was observed in a study of blood T cell repertoires in COVID-19. Study at large: Sample material is recorded as cDNA or gDNA derived from T cells, B-cell-depleted T cells, or PBMCs.

The CDR3 sequence is 17 residues long. The J segment lost 2 bases and the V segment lost 3 bases, leaving 12 bases of the junction unmatched. Germline V CDR1 and CDR2: LGHDT, YNNKEL (reference sequence). Per the study methods: Amplification with reference gene primers provided the estimates of nucleated cell counts. Sequencing used immunoSEQ multiplex PCR; TCRdb keeps in-frame clones, though not all of them. That table is the source of V, J and clone size, and D and trimming were worked out from the DNA. The sample lists some 200,000 clones; 84% were seen once. V is TRBV3-1 (or the pseudogene TRBV3-2) and J is TRBJ1-2; the match to TRBD1 covers 7 bases. The material sequenced was peripheral blood. The source of this sequence is a man aged 25 to 40 with active or convalescent COVID-19. The CDR3 loop reads CASSQILSKGANYGYTF. Here the CDR3 DNA reads TGTGCCAGCAGCCAGATCTTGTCGAAGGGGGCGAACTATGGCTACACCTTC.